The sequence of this TCR beta chain was determined in a study of blood T cells in healthy people across ages. The overall study: Per every two T cells, about one barcoded beta molecule was captured by template switching. The study, taken as a whole, reports: Diversity was higher, and naive CD4+ cells more numerous, in long-lived donors than in aged donors.

The second PCR ran about 6 to 12 cycles with a sample-barcoded 5' primer and J-beta primers. A single record per CDR3 protein comes from TCRdb applying MiXCR to the 5' RACE reads. The sample has about 1.4 million distinct CDR3 sequences, 59% seen once; the top ten hold roughly 7%. The study drew donors from healthy Caucasian individuals in Russia aged roughly 6 to 90. Total RNA, at least 6 micrograms per sample, came from PBMCs. Regarding this clonotype: Its target is unknown.

V lost 1 base, J lost 6 bases, and 13 bases lay in between. CDR3 size: 15 residues. The germline V gene encodes CDR1 PRHDT and CDR2 FYEKMQ (reference sequence). The TCR comes from a young man in good health. The chain carries TRBV13 and TRBJ2-1, with a tentative D call TRBD2 (5 bases). The sample comprised blood. CDR3 bases: TGTGCCAGCAGCTTAGAACTGGGTGCGGGCAATGAGCAGTTCTTC. It is translated as CASSLELGAGNEQFF.